This T cell receptor (beta chain) was sequenced during a study of T cell responses to AZD1222 COVID-19 vaccine. Germline CDR1 reads SGDLS; CDR2 reads YYNGEE. CDR3 size: 14 residues. V lost 4 bases to trimming and J lost 12 bases, with 20 bases between them. Only in-frame clones appear in the TCRdb table, and some are missing; sequencing was by immunoSEQ multiplex PCR. The repertoire holds roughly 130,000 clones, with about nine tenths as singletons. This sequence was found in an adult in good health. The sample here was peripheral blood, taken on day 0 of AZD1222 vaccination. The chain carries TRBV9 and TRBJ2-4, with D tentatively TRBD1 or TRBD2 (5 bases each). CDR3 coding DNA: TGTGCCAGCAGCACGGGGACGCCACCGGATTATCAGTACTTC. This translates into CASSTGTPPDYQYF.